These 29 T cell receptor beta chains came from one sample sequenced in a study of OX40 agonist ivuxolimab in advanced cancers. Here immunoSEQ multiplex PCR was the method, and the copy in TCRdb shows in-frame clones only, minus some. Of more than 75,000 clones listed, approximately 90% are singletons. The specimen comprised CD4+ or CD8+ T cells sorted from blood, sampled in a trial of the OX40 agonist ivuxolimab. The receptors were gathered from an adult with an advanced solid tumor such as melanoma, head and neck, liver or kidney cancer.

This sequence joins TRBV4-1 and TRBJ1-2; tentative D call: TRBD1 (5 bases). V lost 0 bases to trimming and J lost 7 bases, with 12 bases between them. This CDR3 comprises 14 residues. Germline V lookup: CDR1 MGHRA, CDR2 YSYEKL. CDR3 nucleotides: TGCGCCAGCAGCCAAGACCTTGGGGGAGCTGGCTACACCTTC. Protein product: CASSQDLGGAGYTF.

This chain links TRBV15 with TRBJ2-5; D is ambiguous. Between the trimmed V and J ends, which lost 6 bases and 2 bases, there was a span of 10 bases. The V gene's germline CDR1 is LNHNV and CDR2 YYDKDF (reference sequence). CDR3 length: 13 residues. This CDR3 reads CATRAGIQETQYF. As DNA, the CDR3 is TGTGCCACCAGAGCTGGTATTCAAGAGACCCAGTACTTC.

This chain links TRBV19 with TRBJ1-2; possible D gene TRBD1, 5 bases. This CDR3 contains 15 residues. V was clipped by 1 base and J by 7 bases, with 16 bases between them. From germline, CDR1 is LNHDA and CDR2 SQIVND (reference sequence). CDR3 amino acids: CASSIVPGKEAGYTF. Here the CDR3 DNA reads TGTGCCAGTAGTATAGTTCCAGGGAAGGAGGCTGGCTACACCTTC.

The gene calls are TRBV19 and TRBJ2-7; 14 nucleotides agree with TRBD2. Germline-derived CDR1 and CDR2 are LNHDA and SQIVND (reference sequence). With 4 bases clipped from V and 6 bases from J, the junction kept 8 bases outside the gene matches. The CDR3 covers 16 residues. In DNA, the CDR3 is TGTGCCAGTAGTACCCGGACTAGCGGGGGGTCAGTCGAGCAGTACTTC. Protein sequence: CASSTRTSGGSVEQYF.

On this clone itself: An end of the junction does not agree with germline; a read error may underlie this. V and J are TRBV7-4 and TRBJ2-2; D possibly corresponds to TRBD2 (6 bases). The CDR3 has 14 amino acids. The V gene's germline CDR1 is SGHVT and CDR2 SQSDAQ. CDR3 protein: CASSLGRKTPGAVF. As DNA, the CDR3 is TGTGCCAGCAGCTTGGGCAGGAAGACACCGGGAGCTGTTTTT.

This clone was recorded only once. The chain joins TRBV4-2 to TRBJ2-2; perhaps D is TRBD1 or TRBD2 (5 bases each). Germline V gene lookup returns CDR1 LGHNA and CDR2 YNFKEQ. Trimming removed 3 bases from V and 3 bases from J, with 11 bases in between. The CDR3 totals 15 residues. CDR3 DNA sequence: TGTGCCAGCAGCCAGGGGGAACGTGACACCGGGGAGCTGTTTTTT. Translation gives CASSQGERDTGELFF.

The chain carries TRBV7-3 and TRBJ2-6; 11 nucleotides agree with TRBD1. CDR1 SGHTA and CDR2 FQGTGA come from the germline V gene. This CDR3 comprises 18 residues. The V segment lost 5 bases and the J segment 3 bases; nucleotides outside the gene matches: 9. In DNA form, the CDR3 reads TGTGCCAGCAGCCCGAGAGGACAGGGGGCGGGTGGGGCCAACGTCCTGACTTTC. Translation: CASSPRGQGAGGANVLTF.

On this clone: The same CDR3 arises from other DNA sequences in this sample as well. This sequence joins TRBV28 and TRBJ1-2; 11 bases map to TRBD1. J lost 3 bases, V lost 5 bases, and 5 bases had no gene match. CDR3 size: 15 residues. In germline, CDR1 is MDHEN, CDR2 SYDVKM. The CDR3 DNA is TGTGCCAGCAGTCAAGGGACAGGGGGAGACTATGGCTACACCTTC. Protein: CASSQGTGGDYGYTF.

CDR3 protein: CASSRIGPYTGDVYEQYF. CDR3 coding DNA: TGTGCCAGCAGCCGTATCGGGCCTTATACAGGGGACGTCTACGAGCAGTACTTC. V usage is TRBV7-9 and J usage is TRBJ2-7, with TRBD1 matching 7 bases. V lost 5 bases, J lost 3 bases, and 19 bases stayed unmatched. CDR1 is SEHNR and CDR2 is FQNEAQ in the germline V gene (reference sequence). This CDR3 spans 18 amino acids.

This clone was counted a single time. This chain links TRBV30 with TRBJ1-2; 7 nucleotides line up with TRBD1. Per the germline V gene, CDR1 is GTSNPN and CDR2 is SVGIG (reference sequence). This CDR3 spans 13 amino acids. Losses at the gene ends were 4 bases for V and 9 bases for J; bases not matched to a gene: 11. For the CDR3, the DNA is TGTGCCTGGACATTAGGACAGGCGGGCCGCTACACCTTC. This gives the protein CAWTLGQAGRYTF. Combining the CDR3 with reference TRBV30 and TRBJ1-2 gives the whole variable domain SQTIHQWPATLVQPVGSPLSLECTVEGTSNPNLYWYRQAAGRGLQLLFYSVGIGQISSEVPQNLSASRPQDRQFILSSKKLLLSDSGFYLCAWTLGQAGRYTFGSGTRLTVV.

The CDR3 bases are TGTGCCAGCAGCTTGAACAGGGCGACTGAAGCTTTCTTT. It translates to CASSLNRATEAFF. The gene calls are TRBV5-4 and TRBJ1-1; tentatively, D is TRBD1 (6 bases). V lost 1 base to trimming and J lost 5 bases, with 9 bases between them. Germline assignment: CDR1 SGHNT and CDR2 YYREEE (reference sequence). This CDR3 is built from 13 residues.

This rearrangement joins TRBV19 to TRBJ1-1; 10 bases map to TRBD1. J was trimmed by 6 bases and V by 5 bases; bases with no gene match: 6. Germline CDR1 reads LNHDA; CDR2 reads SQIVND (reference sequence). The CDR3 runs 14 residues. CDR3 sequence: CASSLTGGSAEAFF. DNA of the CDR3: TGTGCCAGTAGTCTGACAGGGGGCAGCGCTGAAGCTTTCTTT.

This clone was recorded once. The chain links TRBV5-1 to TRBJ2-7; 7 bases line up with TRBD1. Trimming cost V 5 bases and J 2 bases; bases outside gene matches: 4. The V gene's germline CDR1 is SGHRS and CDR2 YFSETQ. The CDR3 totals 13 residues. In DNA form, the CDR3 reads TGCGCCAGCAGACCGGACAGGCCCTACGAGCAGTACTTC. Its translation is CASRPDRPYEQYF. The full variable domain, with the rest looked up from reference TRBV5-1 and TRBJ2-7, is KAGVTQTPRYLIKTRGQQVTLSCSPISGHRSVSWYQQTPGQGLQFLFEYFSETQRNKGNFPGRFSGRQFSNSRSEMNVSTLELGDSALYLCASRPDRPYEQYFGPGTRLTVT.

The chain links TRBV19 to TRBJ1-1, with 8 bases identical to TRBD1. CDR1 and CDR2 (germline): LNHDA, SQIVND (reference sequence). Losses at the gene ends were 0 bases for V and 0 bases for J; bases not matched to a gene: 6. The CDR3 sequence is 17 residues long. The CDR3 sequence is CASSIDGQGVMNTEAFF. The CDR3 DNA reads as TGTGCCAGTAGTATAGACGGACAGGGCGTCATGAACACTGAAGCTTTCTTT.

The chain couples TRBV7-3 to TRBJ2-2; 8 bases fit TRBD1. Germline V gene data show CDR1 as SGHTA and CDR2 as FQGTGA. This CDR3 is 14 amino acids long. Trimming at V came to 6 bases and at J to 1 base, leaving 1 base not matched to a gene. The CDR3: CASRGTGNTGELFF. The DNA of the CDR3 is TGTGCCAGCAGAGGGACAGGGAACACCGGGGAGCTGTTTTTT.

This clone was seen more than once but under ten times. The chain is built from TRBV7-8 and TRBJ2-5, with 8 bases that match TRBD2. Germline-derived CDR1 and CDR2 are SGHVS and FQNEAQ. The CDR3 covers 15 residues. Trimming took 1 base from V and 5 from J; bases not matched to a gene: 6. CDR3 DNA sequence: TGTGCCAGCAGCTTAGTGAACGGGAGGGGTGAGACCCAGTACTTC. It specifies CASSLVNGRGETQYF.

The V and J genes are TRBV27 and TRBJ1-2, with D perhaps matching TRBD1 (6 bases). Germline V gives CDR1 MNHEY, CDR2 SMNVEV (reference sequence). This CDR3 spans 13 amino acids. Trimming pared 8 bases from V and 8 bases from J, leaving 18 bases between. CDR3 protein: CASRSTGAGGYTF. Here the CDR3 DNA reads TGTGCCAGCCGGTCGACAGGTGCCGGGGGCTACACCTTC.

The V call is TRBV14, the J call TRBJ2-2; tentatively, D is TRBD1 (6 bases). V shed 6 bases and J shed 4 bases, with 18 bases lying between them. This CDR3 comprises 16 residues. CDR1 and CDR2 from the germline V gene are SGHDN and FVKESK. CDR3 nucleotides: TGTGCCAGCAGACTTTCTCAGGGGATTAGCACCGGGGAGCTGTTTTTT. It translates to CASRLSQGISTGELFF.

The chain couples TRBV13 to TRBJ2-5; 8 bases fit TRBD2. With 3 bases clipped from V and 3 bases from J, the junction kept 3 bases outside the gene matches. CDR1 PRHDT and CDR2 FYEKMQ come from the germline V gene (reference sequence). The CDR3 consists of 14 residues. The DNA for the CDR3 is TGTGCCAGCAGCTTCCTACTAGCGGAAGAGACCCAGTACTTC. Translating gives CASSFLLAEETQYF.

Only one count was recorded for this clone. The chain has TRBV15 and TRBJ2-1; TRBD1 is a possible D gene (6 bases). The germline CDR1 and CDR2 sequences are LNHNV and YYDKDF (reference sequence). This CDR3 contains 15 residues. V lost 1 base and J lost 4, with 11 bases in between. CDR3 coding DNA: TGTGCCACCAGCAGAGCCGGGACAAATTACAATGAGCAGTTCTTC. As protein: CATSRAGTNYNEQFF.

The chain has TRBV5-5 and TRBJ2-2, with 7 bases matching TRBD1. This CDR3 has 15 amino acids. V shed 4 bases and J 3 bases; nucleotides not matched to a gene: 6. Germline V gene lookup returns CDR1 SGHKS and CDR2 YYEKEE (reference sequence). CDR3 in amino acids: CASSPTGVDTGELFF. CDR3 bases: TGTGCCAGCAGCCCTACAGGGGTGGACACCGGGGAGCTGTTTTTT. Together with reference TRBV5-5 and TRBJ2-2, the CDR3 gives the full variable domain: DAGVTQSPTHLIKTRGQQVTLRCSPISGHKSVSWYQQVLGQGPQFIFQYYEKEERGRGNFPDRFSARQFPNYSSELNVNALLLGDSALYLCASSPTGVDTGELFFGEGSRLTVL.

The table lists this clone with a few counts. This chain links TRBV29-1 with TRBJ1-2; D perhaps matches TRBD1 (5 bases). V was pared by 4 bases and J by 6 bases, with 9 bases between. CDR3 length: 11 residues. The germline V gene has CDR1 SQVTM and CDR2 ANQGSEA. The CDR3 is CSVARGHGYTF. The CDR3 bases are TGCAGCGTTGCTAGGGGCCATGGCTACACCTTC.

The genes are TRBV29-1 and TRBJ2-4; D ambiguous. Germline CDR1 and CDR2: SQVTM and ANQGSEA. V lost 4 bases and J 5 bases, leaving 3 bases between the germline ends. The CDR3 is made up of 10 amino acids. The CDR3 here is CSVVENIQYF. The CDR3 DNA reads as TGCAGCGTTGTAGAAAACATTCAGTACTTC.

J is TRBJ2-5 and V is TRBV2, with D perhaps matching TRBD1 (5 bases). The CDR3 spans 14 residues. Trimming cost V 3 bases and J 4 bases, with 12 bases left between them. The germline CDR1 and CDR2 sequences are SNHLY and FYNNEI. The CDR3 protein is CASSDTVGAETQYF. The CDR3 DNA reads as TGTGCCAGCAGTGATACGGTAGGGGCAGAGACCCAGTACTTC. Combining the CDR3 with reference TRBV2 and TRBJ2-5 gives the whole variable domain EPEVTQTPSHQVTQMGQEVILRCVPISNHLYFYWYRQILGQKVEFLVSFYNNEISEKSEIFDDQFSVERPDGSNFTLKIRSTKLEDSAMYFCASSDTVGAETQYFGPGTRLLVL.

The rearrangement links TRBV19 to TRBJ2-1; TRBD2 agrees at 13 bases. The junction had 4 bases not matched to a gene; V was cut back by 6 bases and J by 8 bases. From germline, CDR1 is LNHDA and CDR2 SQIVND (reference sequence). This CDR3 is built from 14 residues. CDR3 sequence (DNA): TGTGCCAGTAGACTAGCGGGGGGGAACCATGAGCAGTTCTTC. Translation: CASRLAGGNHEQFF.

Only one count was recorded for this clone. V is TRBV4-1 and J is TRBJ2-3, with 11 positions matching TRBD2. The CDR3 is 14 residues long. Germline V CDR1 and CDR2: MGHRA, YSYEKL. Trimming at V came to 0 bases and at J to 12 bases, leaving 5 bases not matched to a gene. CDR3 nucleotides: TGCGCCAGCAGCCAAGAGACTAGCGGGACCGTTCAGTATTTT. It translates to CASSQETSGTVQYF.

The CDR3 nucleotides read TGTGCCAGCAGCGTAGACAGGGATGGCTACACCTTC. It translates to CASSVDRDGYTF. The V gene is TRBV9, the J gene TRBJ1-2; a possible D gene is TRBD1 (6 bases). The germline V gene encodes CDR1 SGDLS and CDR2 YYNGEE. CDR3 length equals 12 residues. The V gene lost 0 bases and the J gene lost 6 bases, with 6 bases spanning the gap.

V gene TRBV19 combines with J gene TRBJ1-1, with D possibly being TRBD1 (6 bases). Between the trimmed V and J ends, which lost 5 bases and 1 base, there was a span of 11 bases. Germline loops: CDR1 LNHDA, CDR2 SQIVND (reference sequence). The CDR3 sequence is 14 residues long. CDR3 sequence reads: CASSQGRANTEAFF. The CDR3 bases are TGTGCCAGTAGTCAGGGGAGGGCGAACACTGAAGCTTTCTTT.

The V gene is TRBV4-1, the J gene TRBJ2-7; 10 bases align to TRBD1. The germline gives CDR1 MGHRA, CDR2 YSYEKL. This CDR3 contains 14 residues. The V segment lost 5 bases and the J segment 3 bases; nucleotides outside the gene matches: 4. As DNA, the CDR3 is TGCGCCAGCAGCGAGGGACAGGGGAACTACGAGCAGTACTTC. This sequence encodes CASSEGQGNYEQYF.